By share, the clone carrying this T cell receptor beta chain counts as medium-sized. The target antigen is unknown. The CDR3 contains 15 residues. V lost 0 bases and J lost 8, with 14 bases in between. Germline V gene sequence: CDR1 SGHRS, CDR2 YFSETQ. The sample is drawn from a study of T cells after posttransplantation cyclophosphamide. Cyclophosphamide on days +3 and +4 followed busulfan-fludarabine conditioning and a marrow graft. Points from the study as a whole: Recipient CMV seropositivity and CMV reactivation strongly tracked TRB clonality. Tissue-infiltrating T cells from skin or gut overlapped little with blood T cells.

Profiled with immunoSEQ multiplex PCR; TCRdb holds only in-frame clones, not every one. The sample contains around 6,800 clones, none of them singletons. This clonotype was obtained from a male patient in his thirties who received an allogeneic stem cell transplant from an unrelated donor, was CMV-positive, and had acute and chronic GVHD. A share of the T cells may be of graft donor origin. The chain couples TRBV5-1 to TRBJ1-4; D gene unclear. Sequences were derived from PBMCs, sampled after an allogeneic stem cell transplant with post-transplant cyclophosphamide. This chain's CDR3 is CASSLGQAMVEKLFF. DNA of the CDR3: TGCGCCAGCAGCTTGGGTCAGGCCATGGTAGAAAAACTGTTTTTT.